Each of the 23 T cell receptor beta chains below was sequenced from the same sample in a study of Graves' ophthalmopathy and Graves' hyperthyroidism. Scientists amplified the TCR beta CDR3 regions from RNA transcripts. First-round RT-PCR used HTBI primers; second-round multiplex PCR followed. Via MiXCR, TCRdb re-called the multiplex PCR reads, giving one row per CDR3 protein. Seen here are around 1.1 million distinct CDR3 sequences, about 40% observed once, and the top ten hold over 8.5%. Sequenced sample: peripheral blood or thyroid tissue (not recorded which). These receptors came from an adult man with Graves' hyperthyroidism.

Note on this clonotype: Lacking the conserved final phenylalanine or tryptophan, this CDR3 likely reflects a read error. The CDR3 reads CASSRGTGGGETQYL. The CDR3 DNA is TGTGCCAGCAGCCGAGGAACAGGGGGTGGGGAGACCCAGTACCTC. The chain joins TRBV5-6 to TRBJ2-5, with TRBD1 matching over 8 bases. The CDR3 consists of 15 residues. Germline values: CDR1 SGHDT, CDR2 YYEEEE. The V and J ends lost 4 bases and 5 bases, in that order; junction bases with no gene match: 10.

This clonotype came up many times. The chain has TRBV7-8 and TRBJ1-6; tentatively, D is TRBD1 (5 bases). This CDR3 contains 15 residues. V was cut by 2 bases and J by 7 bases, with 12 bases left in between. Germline CDR1 and CDR2: SGHVS and FQNEAQ. In DNA, the CDR3 is TGTGCCAGCAGCTTATCGGGACCCCTCAATTCACCCCTCCACTTT. Translated: CASSLSGPLNSPLHF.

This clonotype was seen many times. The chain uses TRBV20-1 and TRBJ1-2; TRBD1 matches 8 bases. J was trimmed by 0 bases and V by 2 bases; bases with no gene match: 5. This CDR3 comprises 15 residues. In germline, CDR1 is DFQATT, CDR2 SNEGSKA (reference sequence). In nucleotides, the CDR3 is TGCAGTGCTAGACAGGGGGCGATATCTAACTATGGCTACACCTTC. This translates into CSARQGAISNYGYTF.

This clonotype was recorded many times. The V call is TRBV25-1, the J call TRBJ2-7; D unresolved. The germline V gene encodes CDR1 MGHDK and CDR2 SYGVNS. The germline V and J ends were trimmed by 4 bases and 2 bases, with 9 bases remaining between them. CDR3 size: 13 residues. For the CDR3, the DNA is TGTGCCAGCAGTGTTGTCGGAGCCTACGAGCAGTACTTC. This sequence encodes CASSVVGAYEQYF.

V gene TRBV12-3 or TRBV12-4 combines with J gene TRBJ2-2; 9 nucleotides agree with TRBD2. Unmatched junction bases numbered 7, after V lost 5 bases and J lost 0 bases. CDR3 length: 17 residues. CDR3 DNA sequence: TGTGCCAGCAGTGGAATAGCGGGGGATGCGAACACCGGGGAGCTGTTTTTT. Translation gives CASSGIAGDANTGELFF.

This chain links TRBV29-1 with TRBJ1-2; tentative D call: TRBD1 (6 bases). The V gene lost 3 bases and the J gene lost 4 bases, with 9 bases spanning the gap. Germline V gene data show CDR1 as SQVTM and CDR2 as ANQGSEA. CDR3 length: 12 residues. CDR3 DNA: TGCAGCGTTGACAGGGGAGTCTATGGCTACACCTTC. This codes for CSVDRGVYGYTF.

Many counts were recorded for this clonotype. The J gene is TRBJ2-5, the V gene TRBV7-3, with D maybe TRBD2 (5 bases). The germline V gene has CDR1 SGHTA and CDR2 FQGTGA. The CDR3 consists of 16 residues. Trimming pared 5 bases from V and 7 bases from J, leaving 23 bases between. The CDR3 reads CASSQHPRSSGGTQYF. The CDR3 nucleotides are TGTGCCAGCAGCCAACACCCCCGGTCGTCCGGAGGGACCCAGTACTTC. The whole variable domain, filled in from reference TRBV7-3 and TRBJ2-5, reads GAGVSQTPSNKVTEKGKYVELRCDPISGHTALYWYRQSLGQGPEFLIYFQGTGAADDSGLPNDRFFAVRPEGSVSTLKIQRTERGDSAVYLCASSQHPRSSGGTQYFGPGTRLLVL.

This clonotype was seen at least ten times. This chain uses TRBV20-1 with TRBJ1-1; D gene unclear. The germline V gene encodes CDR1 DFQATT and CDR2 SNEGSKA (reference sequence). With 3 bases removed from V and 0 bases from J, the gap between germline ends came to 11 bases. CDR3 size: 14 residues. In DNA form, the CDR3 reads TGCAGTGCTAGGGACTTAAATGTGAACACTGAAGCTTTCTTT. It yields the protein CSARDLNVNTEAFF.

The V gene is TRBV7-2, the J gene TRBJ1-1; 9 bases map to TRBD1. Trimming removed 2 bases from V and 7 bases from J; junction bases left unmatched: 8. This CDR3 is 15 amino acids long. Germline V gene lookup returns CDR1 SGHTA and CDR2 FQGNSA. The CDR3 sequence is CASSLHGQGNNEAFF. The CDR3 region has the DNA TGTGCCAGCAGCTTACATGGACAGGGGAATAATGAAGCTTTCTTT.

This clonotype was seen only a few times. This chain joins TRBV9 and TRBJ1-1; 8 bases agree with TRBD1. The CDR3 is 16 amino acids. Germline lookup yields CDR1 SGDLS and CDR2 YYNGEE. J lost 4 bases, V lost 5 bases, and 13 bases had no gene match. CDR3 region: CASSLVVAQGVTEAFF. Here the CDR3 DNA reads TGTGCCAGCAGTTTAGTAGTGGCACAGGGGGTCACTGAAGCTTTCTTT.

This clonotype was detected many times. CDR3 coding DNA: TGCAGCGTTCGACAGGGTAGTATCCCTGAAGCTTTCTTT. Translated, it gives CSVRQGSIPEAFF. This chain connects TRBV29-1 to TRBJ1-1, with 7 nucleotides matching TRBD1. Germline CDR1 and CDR2: SQVTM and ANQGSEA. V lost 5 bases and J lost 6; bases outside the gene matches: 9. The CDR3 is 13 residues long.

The gene calls are TRBV5-1 and TRBJ2-2; 12 bases agree with TRBD2. The CDR3 runs to 17 residues. The germline gives CDR1 SGHRS, CDR2 YFSETQ. The V gene end was trimmed by 3 bases and the J gene end by 6 bases; junction bases not matched to a gene: 9. The CDR3 here is CASSWTSGVSLSGELFF. CDR3 DNA sequence: TGCGCCAGCAGCTGGACTAGCGGGGTTTCCCTTTCCGGGGAGCTGTTTTTT.

This clonotype was detected ten times or more. The chain recombines TRBV12-3 or TRBV12-4 with TRBJ2-5; D is unresolved. The CDR3 has 12 amino acids. V lost 6 bases, J lost 0 bases, and 5 bases lay in between. CDR3 nucleotides: TGTGCCAGCAGAGGGAACCAAGAGACCCAGTACTTC. Protein: CASRGNQETQYF.

In regard to this clonotype: A read error is possible here, since a much larger clone lies one base away. The chain is built from TRBV10-3 and TRBJ1-6; no clear D gene. This CDR3 spans 13 amino acids. The germline V gene has CDR1 ENHRY and CDR2 SYGVKD. Deletions cut 3 bases from V and 10 bases from J, with 10 bases between. CDR3 region: CAISERTGSPLHF. The CDR3 nucleotides are TGTGCCATCAGTGAAAGGACTGGGTCACCCCTCCACTTT.

This clonotype was seen many times. The chain is built from TRBV9 and TRBJ2-7; the D is unclear. The CDR3 runs to 13 residues. Germline V CDR1 and CDR2: SGDLS, YYNGEE. V shed 2 bases and J shed 6 bases, with 12 bases lying between them. CDR3 sequence (DNA): TGTGCCAGCAGCGTTGGCCGCGACCCCGAGCAGTACTTC. This encodes CASSVGRDPEQYF.

Many counts were recorded for this clonotype. The CDR3 region is CASSITGILNQPQHF. CDR3 nucleotide sequence: TGTGCCAGCAGTATTACAGGGATCCTAAATCAGCCCCAGCATTTT. This chain uses TRBV12-3 or TRBV12-4 with TRBJ1-5, with D maybe TRBD1 (6 bases). The CDR3 runs to 15 residues. V gave up 5 bases and J gave up 4 bases, with 15 bases separating them.

In its sample, this clonotype was seen many times. This chain connects TRBV6-2 or TRBV6-3 to TRBJ1-5; D might be TRBD1 (5 bases). Germline V gives CDR1 MNHEY, CDR2 SVGEGT. CDR3 length: 14 amino acids. The V end was cut by 2 bases, the J end by 6 bases, with 11 bases between. The CDR3 DNA is TGTGCCAGCAGTTACGGCGGACACTCTCAGCCCCAGCATTTT. Residues: CASSYGGHSQPQHF.

The V call is TRBV2, the J call TRBJ2-7; D not certain. The CDR3 length is 15 residues. Germline CDR1 is SNHLY and CDR2 is FYNNEI. Trimming pared 3 bases from V and 0 bases from J, leaving 12 bases between. CDR3 amino acids: CASSDEAGVSYEQYF. The DNA for the CDR3 is TGTGCCAGCAGTGACGAGGCAGGTGTCTCCTACGAGCAGTACTTC.

This clonotype turned up a few times. The chain couples TRBV9 to TRBJ2-7; 9 bases match TRBD1. The CDR3 extends over 15 amino acids. J gave up 2 bases and V 0 bases, and 3 bases lay outside the gene matches. Germline V gene lookup returns CDR1 SGDLS and CDR2 YYNGEE. The CDR3 spells CASSVDGQGTYEQYF. The CDR3 bases are TGTGCCAGCAGCGTAGATGGACAGGGGACCTACGAGCAGTACTTC.

This clonotype was recorded many times. The V gene is TRBV10-3, the J gene TRBJ2-7; D is perhaps TRBD1 or TRBD2 (7 bases each). The CDR3 is made up of 14 amino acids. Trimming pared 6 bases from V and 0 bases from J, leaving 12 bases between. In germline, CDR1 is ENHRY, CDR2 SYGVKD. For the CDR3, the DNA is TGTGCCATCAGGGGAGGGGGCGGCTCCTACGAGCAGTACTTC. It codes for CAIRGGGGSYEQYF.

This clonotype was counted ten times or more. V gene TRBV11-2 combines with J gene TRBJ1-1; 7 positions match TRBD1. V trimming: 4 bases; J trimming: 7 bases; junction bases outside the gene matches: 9. Germline V gene sequence: CDR1 SGHAT, CDR2 FQNNGV. CDR3 length equals 14 residues. The CDR3 loop reads CASSWPQGTLEAFF. CDR3 DNA sequence: TGTGCCAGCAGCTGGCCACAGGGGACGCTTGAAGCTTTCTTT.

This clonotype came up many times. The chain couples TRBV7-2 to TRBJ2-5, with 7 bases lining up with TRBD2. Trimming cost V 3 bases and J 5 bases; bases outside gene matches: 9. Germline CDR1 and CDR2: SGHTA and FQGNSA. The CDR3 runs 15 residues. The CDR3 spells CASSFNAGVWETQYF. The CDR3 bases are TGTGCCAGCAGCTTCAACGCGGGGGTATGGGAGACCCAGTACTTC.

This clonotype was observed at least ten times. The chain joins TRBV2 to TRBJ2-2, with D perhaps given as TRBD1 or TRBD2 (5 bases each). The CDR3 length is 14 residues. V lost 3 bases and J 0 bases, leaving 5 bases between the germline ends. CDR1 is SNHLY and CDR2 is FYNNEI in the germline V gene. The DNA for the CDR3 is TGTGCCAGCAGTGAGGGACCGAACACCGGGGAGCTGTTTTTT. Translation: CASSEGPNTGELFF.